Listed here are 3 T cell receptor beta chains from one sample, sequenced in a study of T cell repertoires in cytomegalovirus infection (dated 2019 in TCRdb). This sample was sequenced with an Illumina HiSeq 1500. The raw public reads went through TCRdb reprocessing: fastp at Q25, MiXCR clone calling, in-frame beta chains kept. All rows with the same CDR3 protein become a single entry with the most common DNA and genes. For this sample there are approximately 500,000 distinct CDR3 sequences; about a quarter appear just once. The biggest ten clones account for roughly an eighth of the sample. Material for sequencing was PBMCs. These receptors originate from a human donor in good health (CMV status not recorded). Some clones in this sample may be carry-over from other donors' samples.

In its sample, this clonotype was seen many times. DNA for the CDR3: TGTGCCAGCAGCTTGACAGAACAAGAGACCCAGTACTTC. Amino acids: CASSLTEQETQYF. This rearrangement joins TRBV7-6 to TRBJ2-5, with a tentative D call TRBD1 (5 bases). This CDR3 has 13 amino acids. Trimming took 3 bases from V and 2 from J, leaving 7 bases between them. CDR1 SGHVS and CDR2 FNYEAQ come from the germline V gene.

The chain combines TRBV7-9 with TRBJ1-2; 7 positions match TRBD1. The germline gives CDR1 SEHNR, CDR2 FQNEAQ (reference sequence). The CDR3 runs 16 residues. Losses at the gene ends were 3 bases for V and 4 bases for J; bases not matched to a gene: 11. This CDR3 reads CASSFRQGPIFYGYTF. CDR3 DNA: TGTGCCAGCAGCTTCCGACAGGGACCAATTTTCTATGGCTACACCTTC.

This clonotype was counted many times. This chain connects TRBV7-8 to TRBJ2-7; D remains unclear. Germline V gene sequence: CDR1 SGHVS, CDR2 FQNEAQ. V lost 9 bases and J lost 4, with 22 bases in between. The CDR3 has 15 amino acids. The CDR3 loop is CARPCPVGIWYEQYF. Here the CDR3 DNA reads TGTGCCAGGCCCTGTCCCGTGGGCATCTGGTACGAGCAGTACTTC.